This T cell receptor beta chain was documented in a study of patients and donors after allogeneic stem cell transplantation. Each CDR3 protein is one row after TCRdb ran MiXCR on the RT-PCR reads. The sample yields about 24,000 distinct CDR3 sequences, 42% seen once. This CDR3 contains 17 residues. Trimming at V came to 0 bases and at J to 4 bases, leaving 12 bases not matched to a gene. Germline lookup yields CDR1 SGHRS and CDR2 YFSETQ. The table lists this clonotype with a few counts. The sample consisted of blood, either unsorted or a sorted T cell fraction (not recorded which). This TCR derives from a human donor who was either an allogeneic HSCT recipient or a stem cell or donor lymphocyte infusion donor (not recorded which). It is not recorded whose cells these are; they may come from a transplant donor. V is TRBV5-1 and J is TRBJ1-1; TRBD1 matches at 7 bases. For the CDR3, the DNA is TGCGCCAGCAGCTTGGGCGGGACAGCGACCCTACTCACTGAAGCTTTCTTT. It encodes CASSLGGTATLLTEAFF.